The entry that follows covers one T cell receptor (delta chain) sequence. A much bigger clone sits one base away, suggesting this may be a read error. The sample has other DNA sequences that encode this CDR3 too. These data come from a study of gamma-delta T cells after stem cell transplantation. TCRdb applied CATT to the RT-PCR reads for clone calling. The sample holds approximately 1,400 delta-chain clones, around 13% seen once. The TCR originated in a human donor. It is not recorded whose cells these are; they may come from a transplant donor. The sequencing sample was made of gamma-delta T cells.

CDR3 coding DNA: TGTGCCTCGGGGGTGTTTGGCCTTCCAACTAACGGTATTGTACTGGGGATTTCCACCGATAAACTCATCTTT. Translating gives CASGVFGLPTNGIVLGISTDKLIF. The genes are TRDV3 and TRDJ1; TRDD3 might be the D (7 bases). Per the germline V gene, CDR1 is TVYSNPD and CDR2 is GDNSRS (reference sequence). Trimming stripped 4 bases from V and 1 base from J, with 46 bases between. The CDR3 is made up of 24 amino acids.